This TCR beta chain was observed in a study of a mutant IDH1 vaccine in newly diagnosed glioma. The wider study: Receipt of radiotherapy, temozolomide, or both preceded the study, and most received both. The study, taken as a whole, reports: Pseudoprogression appears to have had no connection to changes in top peripheral T cell clonotypes.

Note on this clone: Its cognate antigen is unknown.

Time point given: baseline, week 1 (first vaccination visit). Treatment noted: pre-vaccination baseline after standard-of-care therapy. Tumors from donors were new WHO grade 3 or 4 IDH1-mutant astrocytomas with ATRX loss. The repertoire was sequenced with immunoSEQ multiplex PCR; TCRdb's copy has only in-frame clones and lacks some. The sample consists of about 96,000 clones, roughly 78% of them appearing once. The receptor's source is a man aged 35 to 55 with glioma. The material sequenced was PBMCs, taken from a glioma patient treated with radiotherapy, temozolomide or both.

The CDR3 here is CASLLSTASNTEAFF. The DNA for the CDR3 is TGTGCCAGCCTTCTTTCAACAGCGTCCAACACTGAAGCTTTCTTT. This chain uses TRBV6-6 with TRBJ1-1; D is unclear. This CDR3 has 15 residues. The V gene's germline CDR1 is MNHNY and CDR2 SVGAGI (reference sequence). With 8 bases removed from V and 2 bases from J, the gap between germline ends came to 18 bases.